This TCR beta chain was profiled in a study of blood T cell repertoires in COVID-19. Study details: Sites in the United States, Italy and Spain provided acute and convalescent COVID-19 samples. The cDNA or gDNA used as material had been derived from T cells, B-cell-depleted T cells, or PBMCs.

Study processing details: The authors estimated nucleated cell counts from reference gene primer amplification. Sequencing was performed with immunoSEQ multiplex PCR; in TCRdb, only in-frame clones are kept and a portion is missing. V, J and clone size reflect that table, while D and trimming were determined from the DNA. The data show tens of thousands of clones, with around 90% seen just once and 4% to 5% held by the top ten. The junction had 7 bases not matched to a gene; V was cut back by 5 bases and J by 6 bases. Germline CDR1 and CDR2: MDHEN and SYDVKM. This CDR3 is built from 14 residues. The receptor comes from a woman in her seventies with active COVID-19. The chain links TRBV28 to TRBJ1-5; 7 bases are shared with TRBD1. Input material: peripheral blood. In nucleotides, the CDR3 is TGTGCCAGCAGTAAAGGAACAGGGGTTCAGCCCCAGCATTTT. Translating gives CASSKGTGVQPQHF.